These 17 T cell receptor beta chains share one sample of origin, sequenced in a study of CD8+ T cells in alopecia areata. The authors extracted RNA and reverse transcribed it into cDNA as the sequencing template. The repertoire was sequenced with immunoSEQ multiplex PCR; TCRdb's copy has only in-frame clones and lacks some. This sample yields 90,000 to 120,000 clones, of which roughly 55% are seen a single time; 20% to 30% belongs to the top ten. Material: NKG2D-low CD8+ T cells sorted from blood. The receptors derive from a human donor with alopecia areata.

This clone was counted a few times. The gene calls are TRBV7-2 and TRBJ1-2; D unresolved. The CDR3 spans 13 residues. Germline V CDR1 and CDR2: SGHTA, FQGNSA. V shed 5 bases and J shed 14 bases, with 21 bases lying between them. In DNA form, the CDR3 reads TGTGCCAGCAGCCCAGGTCGAAGCCCAGAGGTGACCTTC. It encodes CASSPGRSPEVTF.

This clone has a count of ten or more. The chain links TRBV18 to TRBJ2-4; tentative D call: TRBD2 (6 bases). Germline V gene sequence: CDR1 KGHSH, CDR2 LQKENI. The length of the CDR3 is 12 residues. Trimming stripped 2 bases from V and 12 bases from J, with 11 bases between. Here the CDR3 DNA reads TGTGCCAGCTCACCAGAGGGACTCAATCAGTACTTC. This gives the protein CASSPEGLNQYF.

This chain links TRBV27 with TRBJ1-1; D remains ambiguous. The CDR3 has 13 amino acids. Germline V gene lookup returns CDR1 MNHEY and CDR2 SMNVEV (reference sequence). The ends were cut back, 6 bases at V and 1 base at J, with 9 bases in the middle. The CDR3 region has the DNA TGTGCCAGCAGGAAGGGTCCGAACACTGAAGCTTTCTTT. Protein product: CASRKGPNTEAFF.

The CDR3, as DNA: TGTGCCAGCAGTTCGACCGGCACTGAAGCTTTCTTT. Its translation: CASSSTGTEAFF. The chain carries TRBV28 and TRBJ1-1, with D uncertain. Per germline, CDR1 MDHEN and CDR2 SYDVKM. The CDR3 runs to 12 residues. V was pared by 4 bases and J by 4 bases, with 7 bases between.

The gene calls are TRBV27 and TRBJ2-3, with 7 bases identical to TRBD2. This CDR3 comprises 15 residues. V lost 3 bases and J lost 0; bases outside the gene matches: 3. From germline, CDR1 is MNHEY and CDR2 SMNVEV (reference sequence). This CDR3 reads CASSFAGASTDTQYF. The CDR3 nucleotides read TGTGCCAGCAGTTTTGCGGGAGCGAGCACAGATACGCAGTATTTT.

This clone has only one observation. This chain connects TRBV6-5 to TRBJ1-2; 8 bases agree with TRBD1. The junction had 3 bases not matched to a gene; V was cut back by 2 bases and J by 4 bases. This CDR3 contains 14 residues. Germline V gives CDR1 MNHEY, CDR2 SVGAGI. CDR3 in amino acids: CASSYGTGGYGYTF. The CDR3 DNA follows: TGTGCCAGCAGTTACGGGACAGGTGGCTATGGCTACACCTTC.

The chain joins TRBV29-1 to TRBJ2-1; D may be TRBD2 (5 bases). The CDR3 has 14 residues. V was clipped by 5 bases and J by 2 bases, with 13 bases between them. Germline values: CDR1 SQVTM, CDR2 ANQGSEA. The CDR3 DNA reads TGCAGCGTTTTAACCGGAGGAACCTACAATGAGCAGTTCTTC. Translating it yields CSVLTGGTYNEQFF.

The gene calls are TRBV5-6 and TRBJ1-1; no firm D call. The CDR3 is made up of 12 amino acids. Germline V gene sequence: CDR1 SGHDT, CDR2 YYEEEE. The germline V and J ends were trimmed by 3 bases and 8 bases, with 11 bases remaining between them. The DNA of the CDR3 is TGTGCCAGCAGCTCGCTATTAGGGGAAGCTTTCTTT. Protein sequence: CASSSLLGEAFF.

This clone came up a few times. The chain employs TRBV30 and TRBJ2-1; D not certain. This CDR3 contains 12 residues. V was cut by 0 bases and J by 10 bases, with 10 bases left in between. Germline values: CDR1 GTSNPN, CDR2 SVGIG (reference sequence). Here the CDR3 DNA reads TGTGCCTGGAGTGTACTGGCCTGGGAGCAGTTCTTC. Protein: CAWSVLAWEQFF.

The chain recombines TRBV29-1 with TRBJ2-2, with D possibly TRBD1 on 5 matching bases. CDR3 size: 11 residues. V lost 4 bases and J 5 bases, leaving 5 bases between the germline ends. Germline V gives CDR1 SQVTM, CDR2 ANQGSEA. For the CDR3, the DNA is TGCAGCGTTGCAGGGACCGGGGAGCTGTTTTTT. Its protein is CSVAGTGELFF.

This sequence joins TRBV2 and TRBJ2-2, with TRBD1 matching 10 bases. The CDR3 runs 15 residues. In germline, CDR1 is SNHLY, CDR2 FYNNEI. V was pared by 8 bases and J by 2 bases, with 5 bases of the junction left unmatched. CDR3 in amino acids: CASLGTGENTGELFF. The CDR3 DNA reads TGTGCCAGCCTAGGGACAGGGGAAAACACCGGGGAGCTGTTTTTT.

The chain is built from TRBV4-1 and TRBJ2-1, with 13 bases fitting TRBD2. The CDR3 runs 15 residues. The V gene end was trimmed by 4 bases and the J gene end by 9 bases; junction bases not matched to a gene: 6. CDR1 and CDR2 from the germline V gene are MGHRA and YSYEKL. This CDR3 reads CASSRTSGRGGEQFF. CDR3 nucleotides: TGCGCCAGCAGCCGGACTAGCGGGAGAGGAGGTGAGCAGTTCTTC.

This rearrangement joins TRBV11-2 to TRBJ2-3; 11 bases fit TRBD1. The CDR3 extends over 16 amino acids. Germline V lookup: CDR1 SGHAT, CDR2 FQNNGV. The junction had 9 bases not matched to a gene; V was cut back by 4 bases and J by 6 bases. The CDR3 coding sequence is TGTGCCAGCAGCTCTCTGGGACAGGGGGAATTGGATACGCAGTATTTT. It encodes CASSSLGQGELDTQYF.

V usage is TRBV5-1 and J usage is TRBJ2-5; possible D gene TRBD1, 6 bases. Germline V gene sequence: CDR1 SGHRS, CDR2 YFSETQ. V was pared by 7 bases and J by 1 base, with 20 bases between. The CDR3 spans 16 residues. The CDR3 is CASQPTGIGVQETQYF. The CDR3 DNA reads TGCGCCAGCCAACCTACAGGGATAGGAGTCCAAGAGACCCAGTACTTC.

The CDR3 nucleotides are TGCGCCAGCAGCCCGCCTGTCGGGGATGGCTACGAGCAGTACTTC. It codes for CASSPPVGDGYEQYF. V is TRBV4-1 and J is TRBJ2-7, with D possibly being TRBD2 (5 bases). V was clipped by 4 bases and J by 3 bases, with 16 bases between them. The CDR3 has 15 amino acids. The germline V gene encodes CDR1 MGHRA and CDR2 YSYEKL.

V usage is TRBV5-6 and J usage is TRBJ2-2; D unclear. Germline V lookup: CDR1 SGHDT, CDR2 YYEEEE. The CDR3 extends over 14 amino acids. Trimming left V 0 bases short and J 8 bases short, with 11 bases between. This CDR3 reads CASSLGLTLGELFF. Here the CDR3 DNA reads TGTGCCAGCAGCTTGGGACTCACTCTGGGGGAGCTGTTTTTT.

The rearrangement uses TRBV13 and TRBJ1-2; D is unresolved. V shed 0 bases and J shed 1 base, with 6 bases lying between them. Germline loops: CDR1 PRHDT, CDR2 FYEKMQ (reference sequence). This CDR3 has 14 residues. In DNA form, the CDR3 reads TGTGCCAGCAGCTTAGGCAGAAGTAACTATGGCTACACCTTC. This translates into CASSLGRSNYGYTF.